The rows below give T cell receptor beta chains drawn from one sample of a study of blood T cell repertoires in COVID-19. Method: immunoSEQ multiplex PCR; TCRdb's copy keeps in-frame clones and lacks some. The sample carries fewer than 350,000 clones, approximately 90% recorded once. Source material: PBMCs or T cells enriched from blood (not recorded which). The receptors stem from a woman in her thirties or forties who had recovered from COVID-19. The CDR3 runs from the conserved cysteine through the conserved F or W. The D gene is left open where the match is weak. Some rows have no size entry. The others give once, few or many, or a class for an expanded clone.

V gene	J gene	D gene	clone size	CDR3 protein	CDR3 DNA
TRBV27	TRBJ1-2	TRBD1	NA	CASSPEQGRYGYTF	TGTGCCAGCAGTCCGGAACAGGGGCGGTATGGCTACACCTTC
TRBV24-1	TRBJ2-3	NA	NA	CATSDLTGRKGTDTQYF	TGTGCCACCAGTGATTTGACAGGGAGAAAGGGCACAGATACGCAGTATTTT
TRBV29-1	TRBJ2-1	NA	NA	CSGMEGSYNEQFF	TGCAGCGGGATGGAGGGATCCTACAATGAGCAGTTCTTC
TRBV9	TRBJ2-2	NA	once	CASSGASYTGELFF	TGTGCCAGCAGCGGCGCGTCATACACCGGGGAGCTGTTTTTT
TRBV9	TRBJ2-3	TRBD2	once	CASSVGGGRADTQYF	TGTGCCAGCAGCGTCGGGGGCGGGAGGGCAGATACGCAGTATTTT
TRBV19	TRBJ2-1	TRBD1	few	CASSIDRAVLYNEQFF	TGTGCCAGTAGTATTGACAGGGCGGTGCTCTACAATGAGCAGTTCTTC
TRBV11-3	TRBJ2-3	TRBD2	NA	CASSADGTAGARDTQYF	TGTGCCAGCAGCGCCGATGGAACAGCGGGGGCCCGGGATACGCAGTATTTT
TRBV28	TRBJ2-3	TRBD2	NA	CASSPPELAGGRQDTQYF	TGTGCCAGCAGTCCCCCCGAGCTAGCGGGGGGGCGCCAAGATACGCAGTATTTT
TRBV20-1	TRBJ2-1	NA	once	CSAGPNEQFF	TGCAGTGCGGGGCCAAATGAGCAGTTCTTC
TRBV19	TRBJ2-1	NA	NA	CASSISDNEQFF	TGTGCCAGTAGTATTTCCGACAATGAGCAGTTCTTC
TRBV24-1	TRBJ2-1	NA	NA	CATSGGHKGDNEQFF	TGTGCCACCAGTGGAGGCCACAAGGGGGACAATGAGCAGTTCTTC
TRBV10-3	TRBJ2-2	NA	NA	CAISDSAPNTGELFF	TGTGCCATCAGTGACAGCGCCCCGAACACCGGGGAGCTGTTTTTT
TRBV5-1	TRBJ1-5	NA	NA	CASSLRGNQPQHF	TGCGCCAGCAGCTTGAGGGGGAATCAGCCCCAGCATTTT
TRBV6-5	TRBJ1-4	NA	NA	CASSYNGQEVF	TGTGCCAGCAGTTACAACGGTCAAGAAGTTTTT
TRBV7-9	TRBJ1-2	NA	few	CASSLSRPTYGYTF	TGTGCCAGCAGCTTGTCCCGTCCTACCTATGGCTACACCTTC
TRBV7-2	TRBJ1-3	NA	NA	CASRDRLLSGNTIYF	TGTGCCAGCAGGGACAGACTCCTCTCTGGAAACACCATATATTTT
TRBV4-2	TRBJ2-7	NA	NA	CASSQDQGVLLEQYF	TGTGCCAGCAGCCAAGATCAGGGCGTGCTCTTGGAGCAGTACTTC
TRBV27	TRBJ1-5	NA	NA	CASSSPGQQPQHF	TGTGCCAGCAGTTCCCCCGGACAGCAGCCCCAGCATTTT
TRBV9	TRBJ2-1	TRBD2	few	CASSVGGTSGSRTYNEQFF	TGTGCCAGCAGCGTAGGAGGGACTAGCGGGAGCAGGACCTACAATGAGCAGTTCTTC
TRBV18	TRBJ1-1	NA	NA	CASSISGQDTEAFF	TGTGCCAGCTCAATATCTGGACAAGATACTGAAGCTTTCTTT
TRBV7-2	TRBJ2-1	NA	NA	CASSFQYNEQFF	TGTGCCAGCAGCTTCCAATACAATGAGCAGTTCTTC
TRBV7-2	TRBJ2-7	NA	NA	CASSSTGIVFFEQYF	TGTGCCAGCAGCTCGACAGGCATCGTCTTCTTCGAGCAGTACTTC
TRBV5-1	TRBJ1-5	TRBD1	NA	CASSPRQGKGNQPQHF	TGCGCCAGCAGCCCACGACAGGGCAAGGGCAATCAGCCCCAGCATTTT
TRBV2	TRBJ2-3	TRBD2	NA	CASTLPERGVTDTQYF	TGTGCCAGCACCCTACCAGAGCGGGGCGTCACAGATACGCAGTATTTT
TRBV29-1	TRBJ1-2	NA	NA	CSVDPTGDSYGYTF	TGCAGCGTGGACCCCACGGGGGACTCCTATGGCTACACCTTC
TRBV9	TRBJ1-3	NA	NA	CASSVEGGRGNTIYF	TGTGCCAGCAGCGTAGAGGGAGGGCGTGGAAACACCATATATTTT
TRBV5-4	TRBJ2-2	TRBD2	NA	CASSLGLAPDTGELFF	TGTGCCAGCAGCTTGGGACTAGCGCCGGACACCGGGGAGCTGTTTTTT
TRBV5-1	TRBJ2-5	NA	NA	CASSRGEPATSQYF	TGCGCCAGCAGCCGCGGGGAGCCCGCAACGTCCCAGTACTTC
TRBV5-4	TRBJ2-1	TRBD2	once	CASSPHGEGRVEQFF	TGTGCCAGCAGCCCCCACGGGGAGGGCCGAGTTGAGCAGTTCTTC
TRBV18	TRBJ2-7	TRBD2	NA	CASSPSSGDYEQYF	TGTGCCAGCTCACCATCTAGCGGAGACTACGAGCAGTACTTC
TRBV11-3	TRBJ2-7	NA	NA	CASSLTGSFGDEQYF	TGTGCCAGCAGCTTAACGGGGAGTTTCGGCGACGAGCAGTACTTC
TRBV5-1	TRBJ2-3	TRBD2	NA	CASRSGTSESTDTQYF	TGCGCCAGCAGGTCCGGGACTAGCGAATCCACAGATACGCAGTATTTT
TRBV15	TRBJ2-7	NA	NA	CATSSTLANYEQYF	TGTGCCACCAGCAGCACTCTAGCTAACTACGAGCAGTACTTC
TRBV30	TRBJ1-1	NA	NA	CAWFYSVPYSDRSSEAFF	TGTGCCTGGTTCTATAGCGTCCCCTACTCGGACAGATCGTCTGAAGCTTTCTTT
TRBV5-4	TRBJ2-5	TRBD2	NA	CASSLGGGAETQYF	TGTGCCAGCAGCTTGGGCGGGGGGGCGGAGACCCAGTACTTC
TRBV30	TRBJ1-3	TRBD1	NA	CAWRQGFAGNTIYF	TGTGCCTGGCGACAGGGTTTTGCTGGAAACACCATATATTTT
TRBV7-9	TRBJ2-3	TRBD2	NA	CASSPPGLAVTDTQYF	TGTGCCAGCAGCCCGCCGGGACTAGCGGTGACAGATACGCAGTATTTT
TRBV10-3	TRBJ2-6	NA	once	CAISASSGANVLTF	TGTGCCATCAGTGCTTCTTCTGGGGCCAACGTCCTGACTTTC
TRBV4-1	TRBJ1-2	TRBD1	NA	CASSERQGDFYGYTF	TGCGCCAGCAGCGAAAGGCAGGGGGATTTCTATGGCTACACCTTC
TRBV7-2	TRBJ2-7	TRBD2	NA	CASSLRTSGYEQYF	TGTGCCAGCAGCTTGCGGACTAGCGGTTACGAGCAGTACTTC
TRBV19	TRBJ2-7	TRBD2	once	CASSIEREATYEQYF	TGTGCCAGTAGTATTGAACGGGAGGCCACCTACGAGCAGTACTTC
TRBV28	TRBJ2-7	TRBD1	NA	CASSLVGQGYEQYF	TGTGCCAGCAGTTTAGTGGGACAGGGCTACGAGCAGTACTTC
TRBV15	TRBJ2-1	TRBD2	few	CATSGGGPGNEQFF	TGTGCCACCAGTGGGGGAGGGCCGGGAAATGAGCAGTTCTTC
TRBV7-6	TRBJ1-1	TRBD1	NA	CASSLFTGGTEAFF	TGTGCCAGCAGCTTGTTTACAGGGGGCACTGAAGCTTTCTTT
TRBV7-9	TRBJ2-1	NA	NA	CASRQGGAHEQFF	TGTGCCAGCAGGCAGGGGGGAGCTCATGAGCAGTTCTTC
TRBV6-5	TRBJ2-7	TRBD1	NA	CASTGTGLSEQYF	TGTGCCAGCACCGGGACAGGGCTTAGCGAGCAGTACTTC
TRBV28	TRBJ1-6	TRBD1	NA	CASRPQGEDSPLHF	TGTGCCAGCAGACCACAGGGGGAGGATTCACCCCTCCACTTT
TRBV7-8	TRBJ2-5	NA	NA	CASSRPKSLPETQYF	TGTGCCAGCAGCCGACCGAAAAGCCTTCCAGAGACCCAGTACTTC
TRBV21-1	TRBJ1-1	NA	NA	CASSPSEAFF	TGTGCCAGCAGCCCTTCTGAAGCTTTCTTT
TRBV13	TRBJ2-1	TRBD2	NA	CASSLGWGGDYNEQFF	TGTGCCAGCAGCTTAGGTTGGGGAGGGGACTACAATGAGCAGTTCTTC
TRBV18	TRBJ1-6	TRBD1	NA	CASSPSKGALSPLHF	TGTGCCAGCTCACCCTCAAAGGGGGCATTATCACCCCTCCACTTT
TRBV7-2	TRBJ1-6	NA	NA	CASRGRGYNSPLHF	TGTGCCAGCAGGGGCAGGGGTTATAATTCACCCCTCCACTTT
TRBV4-3	TRBJ2-1	NA	NA	CASSQLKGDFAGSSSYNEQFF	TGCGCCAGCAGCCAACTCAAAGGGGACTTCGCGGGGTCAAGCTCCTACAATGAGCAGTTCTTC